The 22 T cell receptor beta chains in this list originate from one sample, sequenced in a study of blood T cell repertoires in COVID-19. Produced via immunoSEQ multiplex PCR; TCRdb's table is partial and in-frame only. The table lists over 100,000 clones, 70% to 85% of them singletons. Sample: peripheral blood. The receptor set was obtained from a woman older than 75 with active or convalescent COVID-19.

The gene calls are TRBV5-1 and TRBJ1-5, with D unresolved. Germline-derived CDR1 and CDR2 are SGHRS and YFSETQ. The CDR3 contains 15 residues. Trimming removed 3 bases from V and 4 bases from J, with 14 bases in between. Here the CDR3 reads CASSSGSGKNQPQHF. CDR3 DNA sequence: TGCGCCAGCAGCTCAGGATCCGGGAAAAATCAGCCCCAGCATTTT. The whole variable domain, filled in from reference TRBV5-1 and TRBJ1-5, reads KAGVTQTPRYLIKTRGQQVTLSCSPISGHRSVSWYQQTPGQGLQFLFEYFSETQRNKGNFPGRFSGRQFSNSRSEMNVSTLELGDSALYLCASSSGSGKNQPQHFGDGTRLSIL.

This sequence joins TRBV7-2 and TRBJ2-1; 8 nucleotides agree with TRBD1. Unmatched junction bases numbered 6, after V lost 0 bases and J lost 8 bases. This CDR3 contains 15 residues. Germline CDR1 and CDR2: SGHTA and FQGNSA. The CDR3 coding sequence is TGTGCCAGCAGCTTAGCAATGACAGGGGTCGATGAGCAGTTCTTC. Protein: CASSLAMTGVDEQFF.

The rearrangement uses TRBV4-1 and TRBJ2-5; 9 bases align to TRBD2. The trim removed 1 base at V and 2 bases at J, leaving 8 bases unmatched. In germline, CDR1 is MGHRA, CDR2 YSYEKL. The CDR3 is made up of 17 amino acids. In nucleotides, the CDR3 is TGCGCCAGCAGCCAAGGGTCCGCTAGCGGGACTCAAGAGACCCAGTACTTC. This translates into CASSQGSASGTQETQYF.

The genes are TRBV6-5 and TRBJ2-5; TRBD2 matches at 10 bases. CDR3 size: 14 residues. CDR1 and CDR2 (germline): MNHEY, SVGAGI. With 6 bases clipped from V and 5 bases from J, the junction kept 6 bases outside the gene matches. CDR3 coding DNA: TGTGCCAGCAGGGGGACTAGCGAGAGGGAGACCCAGTACTTC. Translated: CASRGTSERETQYF.

The CDR3 bases are TGTGCCAGCAGGTCTGGACAGGGCGGTAACACTGAAGCTTTCTTT. It encodes CASRSGQGGNTEAFF. The V gene is TRBV28, the J gene TRBJ1-1, with 8 bases aligning to TRBD1. CDR3 size: 15 residues. The germline gives CDR1 MDHEN, CDR2 SYDVKM. V lost 6 bases and J lost 2; bases outside the gene matches: 8.

The V gene is TRBV19, the J gene TRBJ2-5; a weak D match, TRBD2 (5 bases). The germline CDR1 and CDR2 sequences are LNHDA and SQIVND (reference sequence). The V end was cut by 10 bases, the J end by 1 base, with 13 bases between. This CDR3 spans 13 amino acids. DNA for the CDR3: TGTGCCACTGCCCGAGGGCGCCAAGAGACCCAGTACTTC. Its protein product is CATARGRQETQYF.

V and J are TRBV15 and TRBJ2-3; 8 bases match TRBD2. The CDR3 runs to 17 residues. J was trimmed by 0 bases and V by 0 bases; bases with no gene match: 5. Germline V lookup: CDR1 LNHNV, CDR2 YYDKDF (reference sequence). The CDR3 region has the DNA TGTGCCACCAGCAGAGATCTGGCGGGGGGCAGCACAGATACGCAGTATTTT. It encodes CATSRDLAGGSTDTQYF.

This clone was observed a handful of times. The V call is TRBV28, the J call TRBJ1-1, with 7 bases that match TRBD1. J lost 5 bases, V lost 5 bases, and 8 bases had no gene match. The germline CDR1 and CDR2 sequences are MDHEN and SYDVKM. This CDR3 spans 14 amino acids. In DNA, the CDR3 is TGTGCCAGCAGTCCTTTGACAGGGCGGACTGAAGCTTTCTTT. Its translation: CASSPLTGRTEAFF.

V gene TRBV30 combines with J gene TRBJ2-7, with 7 bases matching TRBD1. V shed 1 base and J 3 bases; nucleotides not matched to a gene: 0. From germline, CDR1 is GTSNPN and CDR2 SVGIG (reference sequence). CDR3 size: 12 residues. The CDR3 protein is CAWSGDSYEQYF. In DNA, the CDR3 is TGTGCCTGGAGTGGGGACAGCTACGAGCAGTACTTC.

The gene calls are TRBV7-3 and TRBJ2-1, with D possibly matching TRBD2 (6 bases). Trimming removed 1 base from V and 2 bases from J, with 12 bases in between. Germline CDR1 reads SGHTA; CDR2 reads FQGTGA. This CDR3 is 16 amino acids long. The CDR3 nucleotides are TGTGCCAGCAGCTTAATGGGCGGAGGGGCCTACAATGAGCAGTTCTTC. Translation gives CASSLMGGGAYNEQFF.

This chain joins TRBV7-8 and TRBJ2-7; the match to TRBD2 covers 9 bases. The ends lost 1 base at V and 0 bases at J; junction bases unmatched: 4. This CDR3 has 16 residues. Germline loops: CDR1 SGHVS, CDR2 FQNEAQ. DNA of the CDR3: TGTGCCAGCAGCTTAGGGCCTAGCGGGAACTCCTACGAGCAGTACTTC. It codes for CASSLGPSGNSYEQYF.

The V call is TRBV19, the J call TRBJ2-3; TRBD1 might be the D (6 bases). In germline, CDR1 is LNHDA, CDR2 SQIVND (reference sequence). The CDR3 has 14 residues. Trimming left V 5 bases short and J 4 bases short, with 13 bases between. CDR3 sequence reads: CASSRAGTPDTQYF. The CDR3 region has the DNA TGTGCCAGTAGTCGCGCCGGGACACCAGATACGCAGTATTTT.

The chain combines TRBV10-3 with TRBJ1-5; perhaps TRBD1 as D (5 bases). CDR3 size: 16 residues. Germline V gene lookup returns CDR1 ENHRY and CDR2 SYGVKD. Trimming removed 3 bases from V and 6 bases from J, with 18 bases in between. The CDR3 here is CAISESLGGKSQPQHF. The CDR3 nucleotides read TGTGCCATCAGTGAATCGTTGGGGGGGAAGAGTCAGCCCCAGCATTTT.

The V and J genes are TRBV5-1 and TRBJ1-1; D gene uncertain. Germline CDR1 reads SGHRS; CDR2 reads YFSETQ. The CDR3 length is 14 residues. Trimming removed 0 bases at V and 0 bases at J, with 6 bases between. CDR3 DNA: TGCGCCAGCAGCTTGGACGGGATGAACACTGAAGCTTTCTTT. Translated, it gives CASSLDGMNTEAFF.

The chain recombines TRBV12-3 or TRBV12-4 with TRBJ2-2; D possibly corresponds to TRBD2 (6 bases). The CDR3 extends over 13 amino acids. V lost 7 bases, J lost 4 bases, and 10 bases lay in between. This CDR3 is CASNRDFTGELFF. For the CDR3, the DNA is TGTGCCAGCAATCGGGACTTCACCGGGGAGCTGTTTTTT.

V is TRBV2 and J is TRBJ1-2, with D unclear. Looked up from germline, CDR1 is SNHLY and CDR2 is FYNNEI. The CDR3 spans 13 residues. V lost 6 bases, J lost 4 bases, and 12 bases lay in between. The CDR3 here is CASRFGQAYGYTF. Here the CDR3 DNA reads TGTGCCAGCAGATTTGGCCAGGCCTATGGCTACACCTTC.

This chain links TRBV19 with TRBJ2-5; a weak D match, TRBD1 (6 bases). V was trimmed by 3 bases and J by 5 bases, leaving 13 bases between them. The CDR3 is made up of 14 amino acids. Germline V gene data show CDR1 as LNHDA and CDR2 as SQIVND (reference sequence). For the CDR3, the DNA is TGTGCCAGTAGTATCTTAGGGGGAGAGGAGACCCAGTACTTC. Encoded protein: CASSILGGEETQYF. Looking up the rest from reference TRBV19 and TRBJ2-5 gives the full variable domain: DGGITQSPKYLFRKEGQNVTLSCEQNLNHDAMYWYRQDPGQGLRLIYYSQIVNDFQKGDIAEGYSVSREKKESFPLTVTSAQKNPTAFYLCASSILGGEETQYFGPGTRLLVL.

The rearrangement joins TRBV9 to TRBJ1-4; maybe TRBD1 (5 bases). There are 13 residues in the CDR3. Per germline, CDR1 SGDLS and CDR2 YYNGEE. The V end lost 3 bases, the J end lost 8 bases, and 11 bases lay between the germline ends. CDR3 in DNA: TGTGCCAGCAGCGATAGGGGAGGAGAAAAACTGTTTTTT. This sequence encodes CASSDRGGEKLFF.

The chain is built from TRBV6-4 and TRBJ1-1, with D possibly TRBD1 on 6 matching bases. The germline CDR1 and CDR2 sequences are MRHNA and SNTAGT. V was cut by 6 bases and J by 5 bases, with 13 bases left in between. The CDR3 loop spans 13 amino acids. Here the CDR3 reads CASRVSGETEAFF. In DNA form, the CDR3 reads TGTGCCAGCAGAGTTTCAGGGGAGACTGAAGCTTTCTTT.

The chain is built from TRBV6-2 or TRBV6-3 and TRBJ1-1; perhaps TRBD1 as D (6 bases). Trimming took 1 base from V and 5 from J, leaving 17 bases between them. CDR3 length: 16 amino acids. Germline V gene data show CDR1 as MNHEY and CDR2 as SVGEGT. The CDR3 DNA sequence: TGTGCCAGCAGTTACTGGGCAGGGGTCATGGGGACTGAAGCTTTCTTT. Its protein product is CASSYWAGVMGTEAFF.

The chain is built from TRBV6-2 or TRBV6-3 and TRBJ1-5; 9 bases line up with TRBD1. Losses at the gene ends were 6 bases for V and 5 bases for J; bases not matched to a gene: 11. Germline CDR1 and CDR2: MNHEY and SVGEGT. The CDR3 totals 16 residues. In DNA, the CDR3 is TGTGCCAGCAGCCTATCTTACAGGGGGCTAGATCAGCCCCAGCATTTT. Protein: CASSLSYRGLDQPQHF.

The V gene is TRBV4-1, the J gene TRBJ2-3, with 7 bases that match TRBD2. V was pared by 3 bases and J by 3 bases, with 6 bases of the junction left unmatched. The CDR3 has 15 residues. Per germline, CDR1 MGHRA and CDR2 YSYEKL. The CDR3 is CASSHTSVETDTQYF. The CDR3 DNA follows: TGCGCCAGCAGCCATACTAGCGTGGAAACAGATACGCAGTATTTT.